This T cell receptor (beta chain) appears in the sequencing data of a study of breast tumors, draining lymph nodes, adjacent tissues. TCRdb itself ran the multiplex PCR reads through MiXCR, one entry per CDR3 protein. This sample has more than 50,000 distinct CDR3 sequences, with 45% to 60% found just once. The CDR3 is 14 amino acids. Unmatched junction bases numbered 3, after V lost 1 base and J lost 3 bases. This receptor was identified in a female donor with breast cancer. Some clones in this sample may be carry-over from other donors' samples. The specimen sequenced was breast tumor tissue. The V call is TRBV12-3 or TRBV12-4, the J call TRBJ2-7; 7 bases are a match to TRBD1. DNA for the CDR3: TGTGCCAGCAGTTTAGGGACAGGTGTCTACGAGCAGTACTTC. Its translation is CASSLGTGVYEQYF.